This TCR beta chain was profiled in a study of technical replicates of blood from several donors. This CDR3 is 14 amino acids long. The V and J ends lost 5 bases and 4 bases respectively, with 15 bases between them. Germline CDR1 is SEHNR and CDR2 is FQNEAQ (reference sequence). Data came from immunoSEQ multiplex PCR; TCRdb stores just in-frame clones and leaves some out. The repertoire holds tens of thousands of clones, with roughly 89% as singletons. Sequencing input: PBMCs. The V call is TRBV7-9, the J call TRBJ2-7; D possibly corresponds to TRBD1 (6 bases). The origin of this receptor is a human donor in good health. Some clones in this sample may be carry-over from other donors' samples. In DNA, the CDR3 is TGTGCCAGCAGCCCGCCGACAGGATTTTACGAGCAGTACTTC. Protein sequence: CASSPPTGFYEQYF.